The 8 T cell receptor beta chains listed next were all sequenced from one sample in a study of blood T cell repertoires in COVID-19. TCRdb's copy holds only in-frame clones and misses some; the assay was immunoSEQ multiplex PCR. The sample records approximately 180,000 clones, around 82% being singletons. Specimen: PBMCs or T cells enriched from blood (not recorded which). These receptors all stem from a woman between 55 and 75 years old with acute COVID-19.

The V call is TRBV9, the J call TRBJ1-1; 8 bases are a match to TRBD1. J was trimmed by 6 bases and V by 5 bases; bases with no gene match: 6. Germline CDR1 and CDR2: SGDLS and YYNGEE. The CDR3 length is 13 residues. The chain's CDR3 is CASSSDRGSEAFF. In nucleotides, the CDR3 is TGTGCCAGCAGTAGCGACAGGGGCTCTGAAGCTTTCTTT.

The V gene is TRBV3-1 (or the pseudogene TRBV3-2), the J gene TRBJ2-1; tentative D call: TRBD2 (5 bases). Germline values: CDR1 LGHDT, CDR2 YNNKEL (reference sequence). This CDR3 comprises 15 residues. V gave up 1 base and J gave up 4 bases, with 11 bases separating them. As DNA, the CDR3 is TGTGCCAGCAGCCAAGCGGCGCGGACTTACAATGAGCAGTTCTTC. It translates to CASSQAARTYNEQFF.

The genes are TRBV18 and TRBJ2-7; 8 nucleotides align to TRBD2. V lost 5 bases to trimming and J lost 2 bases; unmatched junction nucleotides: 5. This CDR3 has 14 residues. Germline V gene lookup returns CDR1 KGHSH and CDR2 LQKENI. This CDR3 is CASSSSGITYEQYF. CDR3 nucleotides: TGTGCCAGCTCAAGTAGCGGGATCACCTACGAGCAGTACTTC.

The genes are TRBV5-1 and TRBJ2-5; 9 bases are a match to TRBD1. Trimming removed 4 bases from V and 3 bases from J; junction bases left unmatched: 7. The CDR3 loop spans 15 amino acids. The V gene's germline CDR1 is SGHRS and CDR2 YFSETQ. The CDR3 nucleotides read TGCGCCAGCAGCCCAAGGACAGGGGAAGAAGAGACCCAGTACTTC. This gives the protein CASSPRTGEEETQYF. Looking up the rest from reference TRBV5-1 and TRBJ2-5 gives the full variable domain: KAGVTQTPRYLIKTRGQQVTLSCSPISGHRSVSWYQQTPGQGLQFLFEYFSETQRNKGNFPGRFSGRQFSNSRSEMNVSTLELGDSALYLCASSPRTGEEETQYFGPGTRLLVL.

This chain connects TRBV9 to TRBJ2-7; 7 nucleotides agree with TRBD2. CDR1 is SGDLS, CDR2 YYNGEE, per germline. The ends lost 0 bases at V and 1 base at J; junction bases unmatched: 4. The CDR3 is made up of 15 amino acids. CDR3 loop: CASSVDPAGSYEQYF. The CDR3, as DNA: TGTGCCAGCAGCGTAGACCCAGCGGGGTCCTACGAGCAGTACTTC.

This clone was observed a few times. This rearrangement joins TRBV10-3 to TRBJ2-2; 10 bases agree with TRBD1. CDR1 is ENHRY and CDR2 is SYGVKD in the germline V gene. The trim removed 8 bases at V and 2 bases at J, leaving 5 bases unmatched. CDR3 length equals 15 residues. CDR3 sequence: CAIPDRGGNTGELFF. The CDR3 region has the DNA TGTGCCATCCCGGACAGGGGGGGAAACACCGGGGAGCTGTTTTTT.

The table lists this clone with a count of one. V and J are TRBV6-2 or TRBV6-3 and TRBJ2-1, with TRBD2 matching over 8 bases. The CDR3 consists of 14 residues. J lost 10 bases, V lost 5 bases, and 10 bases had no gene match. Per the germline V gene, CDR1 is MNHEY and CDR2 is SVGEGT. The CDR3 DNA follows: TGTGCCAGCAGTGGGCCGGGGGGGCCGTTGGAGCAGTTCTTC. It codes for CASSGPGGPLEQFF.

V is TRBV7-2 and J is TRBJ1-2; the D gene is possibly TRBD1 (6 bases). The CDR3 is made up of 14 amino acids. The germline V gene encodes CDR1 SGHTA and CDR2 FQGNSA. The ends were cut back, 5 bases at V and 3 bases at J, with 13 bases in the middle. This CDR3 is CASSPGQTYYGYTF. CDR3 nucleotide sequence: TGTGCCAGCAGCCCTGGACAGACTTACTATGGCTACACCTTC.